The 24 T cell receptor beta chains below all came from one sample that was sequenced in a study of blood T cell repertoires in COVID-19. TCRdb keeps only in-frame clones here, not all; method: immunoSEQ multiplex PCR. The sample has 65,000 to 80,000 clones, roughly 80% seen once. Sequenced material: peripheral blood. The receptors were gathered from a man aged 45-65 years with acute or convalescent COVID-19.

This clone has more than one count but fewer than ten. The chain has TRBV6-5 and TRBJ1-5, with D possibly being TRBD1 (5 bases). The CDR3 runs 15 residues. Germline loops: CDR1 MNHEY, CDR2 SVGAGI. Trimming left V 6 bases short and J 1 base short, with 13 bases between. The CDR3 region is CASSRSGSSNQPQHF. For the CDR3, the DNA is TGTGCCAGCAGCCGATCAGGGTCCAGCAATCAGCCCCAGCATTTT.

The rearrangement links TRBV6-6 to TRBJ1-2, with 8 bases fitting TRBD1. With V trimmed by 4 bases and J by 4 bases, 5 bases remained unmatched. The CDR3 contains 14 residues. Germline CDR1 reads MNHNY; CDR2 reads SVGAGI (reference sequence). The CDR3, as DNA: TGTGCCAGCAGTTCCCCAGGGGGCACCTATGGCTACACCTTC. Translation: CASSSPGGTYGYTF.

J is TRBJ1-2 and V is TRBV4-3, with D maybe TRBD1 (5 bases). Per the germline V gene, CDR1 is LGHNA and CDR2 is YSLEER. Trimming removed 0 bases from V and 8 bases from J, with 16 bases in between. This CDR3 has 15 residues. The CDR3 protein is CASSQDLVGVRGYTF. CDR3 bases: TGCGCCAGCAGCCAAGATCTCGTAGGGGTCCGCGGCTACACCTTC.

The V and J genes are TRBV15 and TRBJ1-5, with 9 bases aligning to TRBD1. The CDR3 length is 16 residues. V lost 0 bases, J lost 6 bases, and 6 bases stayed unmatched. Per germline, CDR1 LNHNV and CDR2 YYDKDF (reference sequence). As DNA, the CDR3 is TGTGCCACCAGCAGAGATCTTGACAGGGGGTTTCAGCCCCAGCATTTT. Amino acids: CATSRDLDRGFQPQHF.

This chain links TRBV10-2 with TRBJ1-2; TRBD1 agrees at 8 bases. Unmatched junction bases numbered 10, after V lost 5 bases and J lost 5 bases. CDR1 is WSHSY and CDR2 is SAAADI in the germline V gene. This CDR3 is built from 15 residues. CDR3 residues: CASSTTQGAEYGYTF. The CDR3 nucleotides read TGCGCCAGCAGTACTACCCAGGGGGCGGAGTATGGCTACACCTTC.

The V gene is TRBV29-1, the J gene TRBJ2-7, with 9 bases lining up with TRBD2. J lost 2 bases, V lost 4 bases, and 3 bases had no gene match. This CDR3 spans 13 amino acids. From germline, CDR1 is SQVTM and CDR2 ANQGSEA. CDR3 amino acids: CSVGASGTYEQYF. CDR3 nucleotides: TGCAGCGTTGGGGCTAGCGGGACCTACGAGCAGTACTTC.

J is TRBJ1-6 and V is TRBV5-6, with D possibly matching TRBD1 (6 bases). Trimming stripped 4 bases from V and 8 bases from J, with 22 bases between. The CDR3 is 17 amino acids. CDR1 and CDR2 from the germline V gene are SGHDT and YYEEEE. The CDR3: CASSVWRGDGQHSPLHF. CDR3 bases: TGTGCCAGCAGCGTGTGGCGGGGGGACGGACAGCATTCACCCCTCCACTTT.

The chain has TRBV7-3 and TRBJ2-1; TRBD2 matches at 8 bases. Germline values: CDR1 SGHTA, CDR2 FQGTGA. The CDR3 is 15 residues long. The V gene end was trimmed by 2 bases and the J gene end by 5 bases; junction bases not matched to a gene: 5. The CDR3, as DNA: TGTGCCAGCAGCTTAGGCATAGCGGGAAACAATGAGCAGTTCTTC. This sequence encodes CASSLGIAGNNEQFF.

This chain connects TRBV3-1 (or the pseudogene TRBV3-2) to TRBJ1-1, with D hard to call. CDR1 and CDR2 (germline): LGHDT, YNNKEL (reference sequence). Trimming pared 1 base from V and 2 bases from J, leaving 5 bases between. The CDR3 is made up of 13 amino acids. CDR3 sequence reads: CASSQVSNTEAFF. As DNA, the CDR3 is TGTGCCAGCAGCCAAGTAAGCAACACTGAAGCTTTCTTT.

This sequence joins TRBV28 and TRBJ1-5; 7 nucleotides line up with TRBD1. The CDR3 is made up of 16 amino acids. Germline V gene sequence: CDR1 MDHEN, CDR2 SYDVKM. The V segment lost 5 bases and the J segment 0 bases; nucleotides outside the gene matches: 7. CDR3 amino acids: CASSQGGRDSNQPQHF. The DNA for the CDR3 is TGTGCCAGCAGTCAAGGGGGCCGAGATAGCAATCAGCCCCAGCATTTT.

The rearrangement joins TRBV5-4 to TRBJ2-5; D gene unclear. The CDR3 runs 13 residues. Germline CDR1 reads SGHNT; CDR2 reads YYREEE (reference sequence). V lost 2 bases and J 0 bases, leaving 5 bases between the germline ends. CDR3 sequence reads: CASSFVHQETQYF. CDR3 bases: TGTGCCAGCAGCTTCGTTCACCAAGAGACCCAGTACTTC.

This chain uses TRBV28 with TRBJ2-5, with 12 positions matching TRBD2. Unmatched junction bases numbered 5, after V lost 3 bases and J lost 0 bases. This CDR3 has 17 amino acids. CDR1 and CDR2 (germline): MDHEN, SYDVKM. The CDR3 loop reads CASSFPSGGGYQETQYF. CDR3 bases: TGTGCCAGCAGTTTCCCTAGCGGGGGGGGGTACCAAGAGACCCAGTACTTC.

CDR3 in amino acids: CASLREAGQPQHF. In DNA form, the CDR3 reads TGTGCCAGTTTAAGAGAGGCAGGGCAGCCCCAGCATTTT. The rearrangement joins TRBV28 to TRBJ1-5; tentative D call: TRBD1 (5 bases). Germline CDR1 MDHEN, CDR2 SYDVKM. The CDR3 has 13 amino acids. The V end was cut by 9 bases, the J end by 7 bases, with 16 bases between.

The chain uses TRBV18 and TRBJ2-2, with TRBD2 identical over 10 bases. V was pared by 2 bases and J by 5 bases, with 5 bases of the junction left unmatched. The CDR3 is made up of 16 amino acids. Germline-derived CDR1 and CDR2 are KGHSH and LQKENI. The CDR3 bases are TGTGCCAGCTCACCAGTTTCTAGCGGGAGTACCGGGGAGCTGTTTTTT. Amino acids: CASSPVSSGSTGELFF.

This clone was detected only a few times. V is TRBV7-3 and J is TRBJ1-1; 7 bases match TRBD1. The CDR3 loop spans 13 amino acids. Germline V gene sequence: CDR1 SGHTA, CDR2 FQGTGA. V shed 5 bases and J 3 bases; nucleotides not matched to a gene: 3. CDR3 loop: CASSPTGDTEAFF. In DNA form, the CDR3 reads TGTGCCAGCAGCCCTACAGGGGACACTGAAGCTTTCTTT.

The V and J genes are TRBV11-2 and TRBJ2-1; D call uncertain. V lost 5 bases to trimming and J lost 0 bases, with 11 bases between them. Germline loops: CDR1 SGHAT, CDR2 FQNNGV. The CDR3 consists of 15 residues. CDR3 coding DNA: TGTGCCAGCAGCCCCTTAGCAATCTCCTACAATGAGCAGTTCTTC. As protein: CASSPLAISYNEQFF.

The chain recombines TRBV29-1 with TRBJ1-5; no clear D gene. V was cut by 2 bases and J by 4 bases, with 9 bases left in between. This CDR3 is 13 amino acids long. CDR1 and CDR2 (germline): SQVTM, ANQGSEA. CDR3 residues: CSVETQENQPQHF. The CDR3 DNA is TGCAGCGTTGAAACCCAGGAAAATCAGCCCCAGCATTTT.

This rearrangement joins TRBV27 to TRBJ2-1, with TRBD2 matching 8 bases. From germline, CDR1 is MNHEY and CDR2 SMNVEV (reference sequence). V shed 3 bases and J 3 bases; nucleotides not matched to a gene: 7. The CDR3 sequence is 16 residues long. The CDR3 coding sequence is TGTGCCAGCAGTTTTCTAGCGGGCGCACTCTACAATGAGCAGTTCTTC. It specifies CASSFLAGALYNEQFF.

The rearrangement joins TRBV4-2 to TRBJ2-5; 9 bases map to TRBD2. The CDR3 runs to 15 residues. V lost 3 bases and J lost 5; bases outside the gene matches: 7. Germline V gives CDR1 LGHNA, CDR2 YNFKEQ. The CDR3 bases are TGTGCCAGCAGCCAGACTAGCGGCACGGGGGAGACCCAGTACTTC. This gives the protein CASSQTSGTGETQYF.

CDR3 nucleotides: TGTGCCAGCAGTCCGAGCGGGAGAGGATCCTACGAGCAGTACTTC. Translation gives CASSPSGRGSYEQYF. This chain uses TRBV6-6 with TRBJ2-7; 8 bases match TRBD2. Germline assignment: CDR1 MNHNY and CDR2 SVGAGI (reference sequence). The CDR3 is 15 residues long. With 5 bases clipped from V and 1 base from J, the junction kept 7 bases outside the gene matches.

The chain combines TRBV7-9 with TRBJ1-2; D unresolved. V was trimmed by 5 bases and J by 8 bases, leaving 15 bases between them. The CDR3 has 13 residues. Germline V gene data show CDR1 as SEHNR and CDR2 as FQNEAQ (reference sequence). The CDR3 is CASSPDGGYGYTF. CDR3 DNA sequence: TGTGCCAGCAGCCCCGACGGCGGGTACGGCTACACCTTC.

The rearrangement links TRBV28 to TRBJ1-1, with D maybe TRBD1 (5 bases). CDR1 is MDHEN, CDR2 SYDVKM, per germline. CDR3 length: 15 residues. Between the trimmed V and J ends, which lost 5 bases and 11 bases, there was a span of 24 bases. The chain's CDR3 is CASSRNWGRPLWAFF. CDR3 in DNA: TGTGCCAGCAGTCGAAATTGGGGCCGACCCTTGTGGGCTTTCTTT.

The V gene is TRBV27, the J gene TRBJ1-6; D remains unclear. V dropped 2 bases and J dropped 6 bases, with 11 bases sitting between them. Germline values: CDR1 MNHEY, CDR2 SMNVEV (reference sequence). The CDR3 extends over 15 amino acids. CDR3 sequence (DNA): TGTGCCAGCAGTTTAAACACAGTCCCTAATTCACCCCTCCACTTT. This gives the protein CASSLNTVPNSPLHF.

This clone has more than one count but fewer than ten. This chain connects TRBV28 to TRBJ1-4; D possibly corresponds to TRBD1 (5 bases). The CDR3 covers 13 residues. Germline lookup yields CDR1 MDHEN and CDR2 SYDVKM. The V end was cut by 1 base, the J end by 8 bases, with 8 bases between. The CDR3 DNA is TGTGCCAGCAGTTTATACAACAGGGAAAAACTGTTTTTT. This encodes CASSLYNREKLFF.